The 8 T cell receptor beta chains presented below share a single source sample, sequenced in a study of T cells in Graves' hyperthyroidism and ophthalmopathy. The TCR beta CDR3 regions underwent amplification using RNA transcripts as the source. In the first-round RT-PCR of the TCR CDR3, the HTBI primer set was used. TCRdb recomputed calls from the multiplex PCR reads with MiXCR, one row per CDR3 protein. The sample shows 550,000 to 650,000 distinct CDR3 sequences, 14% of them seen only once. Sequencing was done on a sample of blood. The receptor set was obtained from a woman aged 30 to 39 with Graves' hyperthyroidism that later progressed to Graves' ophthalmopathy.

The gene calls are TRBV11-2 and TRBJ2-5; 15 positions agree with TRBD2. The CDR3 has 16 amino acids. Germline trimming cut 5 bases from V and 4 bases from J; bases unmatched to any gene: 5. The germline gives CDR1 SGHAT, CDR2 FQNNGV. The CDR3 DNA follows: TGTGCCAGCAGCGCGGGACTAGCGGGAGGAAGAGAGACCCAGTACTTC. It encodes CASSAGLAGGRETQYF.

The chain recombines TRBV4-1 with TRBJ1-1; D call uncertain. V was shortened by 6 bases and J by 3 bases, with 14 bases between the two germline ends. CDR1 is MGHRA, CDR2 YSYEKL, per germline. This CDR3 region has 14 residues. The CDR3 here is CASSYLGVYTEAFF. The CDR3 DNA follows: TGCGCCAGCAGTTATCTCGGGGTCTACACTGAAGCTTTCTTT.

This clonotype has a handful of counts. DNA of the CDR3: TGTGCCAGCAGCCAAGATATGGCAGGAGGGGCTTTCTTT. Protein: CASSQDMAGGAFF. This chain links TRBV3-1 with TRBJ1-1; D unresolved. The V gene's germline CDR1 is LGHDT and CDR2 YNNKEL (reference sequence). Trimming removed 0 bases from V and 11 bases from J, with 13 bases in between. The CDR3 length is 13 residues. The variable domain in full, completed from reference TRBV3-1 and TRBJ1-1, reads DTAVSQTPKYLVTQMGNDKSIKCEQNLGHDTMYWYKQDSKKFLKIMFSYNNKELIINETVPNRFSPKSPDKAHLNLHINSLELGDSAVYFCASSQDMAGGAFFGQGTRLTVV.

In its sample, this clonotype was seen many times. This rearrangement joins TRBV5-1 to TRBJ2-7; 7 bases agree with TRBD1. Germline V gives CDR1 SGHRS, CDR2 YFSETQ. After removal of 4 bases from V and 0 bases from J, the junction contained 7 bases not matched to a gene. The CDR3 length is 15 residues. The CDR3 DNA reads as TGCGCCAGCAGCGACCGGACAGGCGCCTCCTACGAGCAGTACTTC. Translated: CASSDRTGASYEQYF.

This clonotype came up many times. The CDR3 region is CASSYSTLAGASEQFF. The DNA of the CDR3 is TGTGCCAGCAGTTACTCGACACTAGCGGGAGCGAGTGAGCAGTTCTTC. This chain connects TRBV6-5 to TRBJ2-1, with 11 bases fitting TRBD2. The V and J ends lost 0 bases and 9 bases, in that order; junction bases with no gene match: 7. The CDR3 consists of 16 residues. In germline, CDR1 is MNHEY, CDR2 SVGAGI.

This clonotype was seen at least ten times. CDR3 nucleotide sequence: TGCAGTGCTAGTCTGTCACGCGGGAGATCAAATGAGCAGTTCTTC. It yields the protein CSASLSRGRSNEQFF. V usage is TRBV20-1 and J usage is TRBJ2-1, with 7 bases matching TRBD2. The CDR3 covers 15 residues. V trimming: 3 bases; J trimming: 7 bases; junction bases outside the gene matches: 12. The germline V gene encodes CDR1 DFQATT and CDR2 SNEGSKA (reference sequence).

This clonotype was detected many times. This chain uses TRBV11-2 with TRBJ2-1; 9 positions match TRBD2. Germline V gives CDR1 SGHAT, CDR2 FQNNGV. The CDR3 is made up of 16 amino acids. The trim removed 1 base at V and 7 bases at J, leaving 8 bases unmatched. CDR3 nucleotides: TGTGCCAGCAGCTTAGGAGGCGGGAGGGTCGGTAATGAGCAGTTCTTC. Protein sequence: CASSLGGGRVGNEQFF. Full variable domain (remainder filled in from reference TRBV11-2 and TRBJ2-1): EAGVAQSPRYKIIEKRQSVAFWCNPISGHATLYWYQQILGQGPKLLIQFQNNGVVDDSQLPKDRFSAERLKGVDSTLKIQPAKLEDSAVYLCASSLGGGRVGNEQFFGPGTRLTVL.

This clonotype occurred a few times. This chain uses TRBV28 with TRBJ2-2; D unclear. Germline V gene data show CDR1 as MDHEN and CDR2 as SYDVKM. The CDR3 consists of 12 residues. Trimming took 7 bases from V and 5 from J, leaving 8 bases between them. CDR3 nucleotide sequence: TGTGCCAGCAAAACGGTTACCGGGGAGCTGTTTTTT. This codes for CASKTVTGELFF. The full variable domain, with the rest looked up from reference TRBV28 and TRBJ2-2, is DVKVTQSSRYLVKRTGEKVFLECVQDMDHENMFWYRQDPGLGLRLIYFSYDVKMKEKGDIPEGYSVSREKKERFSLILESASTNQTSMYLCASKTVTGELFFGEGSRLTVL.